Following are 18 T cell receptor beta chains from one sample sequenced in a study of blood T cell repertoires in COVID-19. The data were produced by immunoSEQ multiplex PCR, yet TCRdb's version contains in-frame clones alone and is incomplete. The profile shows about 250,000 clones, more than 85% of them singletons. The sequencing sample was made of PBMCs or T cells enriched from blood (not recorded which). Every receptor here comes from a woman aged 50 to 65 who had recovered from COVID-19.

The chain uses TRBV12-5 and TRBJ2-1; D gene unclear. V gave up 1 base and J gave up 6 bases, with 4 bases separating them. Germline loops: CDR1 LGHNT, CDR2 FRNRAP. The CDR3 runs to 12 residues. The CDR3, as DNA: TGTGCTAGTGGTTTGGCCGGCAATGAGCAGTTCTTC. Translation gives CASGLAGNEQFF.

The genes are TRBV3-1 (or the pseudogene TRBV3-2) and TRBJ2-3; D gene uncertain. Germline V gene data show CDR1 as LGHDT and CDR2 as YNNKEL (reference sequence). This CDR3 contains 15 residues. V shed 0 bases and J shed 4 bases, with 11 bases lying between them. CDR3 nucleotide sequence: TGTGCCAGCAGCCAAGATTGGGCTAACTCAGATACGCAGTATTTT. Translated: CASSQDWANSDTQYF.

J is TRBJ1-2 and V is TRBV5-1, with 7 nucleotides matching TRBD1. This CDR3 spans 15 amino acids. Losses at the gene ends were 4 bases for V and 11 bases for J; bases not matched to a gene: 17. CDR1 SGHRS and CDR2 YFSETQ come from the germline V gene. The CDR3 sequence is CASSPNQPPWTGYTF. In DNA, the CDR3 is TGCGCCAGCAGCCCAAACCAACCCCCTTGGACAGGTTACACCTTC. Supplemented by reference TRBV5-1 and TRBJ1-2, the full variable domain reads KAGVTQTPRYLIKTRGQQVTLSCSPISGHRSVSWYQQTPGQGLQFLFEYFSETQRNKGNFPGRFSGRQFSNSRSEMNVSTLELGDSALYLCASSPNQPPWTGYTFGSGTRLTVV.

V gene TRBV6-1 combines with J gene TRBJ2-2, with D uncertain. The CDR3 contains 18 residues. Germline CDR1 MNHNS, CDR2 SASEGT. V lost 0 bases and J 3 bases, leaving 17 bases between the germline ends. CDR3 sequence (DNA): TGTGCCAGCAGTGAAGCTCTAGAGCGCGTCCTATACACCGGGGAGCTGTTTTTT. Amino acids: CASSEALERVLYTGELFF.

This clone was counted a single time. The DNA of the CDR3 is TGCAGCGTTGAAGATCCCCTCCGACTAGAATCTTACAATGAGCAGTTCTTC. Protein sequence: CSVEDPLRLESYNEQFF. The J gene is TRBJ2-1, the V gene TRBV29-1; possible D gene TRBD2, 6 bases. The CDR3 contains 17 residues. Germline CDR1 is SQVTM and CDR2 is ANQGSEA. Trimming left V 0 bases short and J 4 bases short, with 19 bases between.

This CDR3 is CASSFLGVEQFF. CDR3 nucleotides: TGTGCCAGCAGTTTCCTCGGAGTTGAGCAGTTCTTC. This sequence joins TRBV27 and TRBJ2-1; D is ambiguous. CDR1 and CDR2 from the germline V gene are MNHEY and SMNVEV (reference sequence). V lost 3 bases and J lost 9, with 9 bases in between. The CDR3 contains 12 residues.

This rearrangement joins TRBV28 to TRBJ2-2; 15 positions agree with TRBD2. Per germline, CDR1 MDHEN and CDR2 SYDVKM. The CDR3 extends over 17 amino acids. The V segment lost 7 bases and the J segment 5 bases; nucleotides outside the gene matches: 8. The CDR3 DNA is TGTGCCAGCATGGTCGAGGGACTAGCGGGAGGAACCGGGGAGCTGTTTTTT. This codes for CASMVEGLAGGTGELFF.

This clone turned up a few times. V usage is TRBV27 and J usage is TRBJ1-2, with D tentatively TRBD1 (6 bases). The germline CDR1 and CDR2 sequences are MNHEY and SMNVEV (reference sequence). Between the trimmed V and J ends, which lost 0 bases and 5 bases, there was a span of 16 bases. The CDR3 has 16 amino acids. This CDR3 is CASSLSYLDSPYGYTF. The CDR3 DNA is TGTGCCAGCAGTTTATCTTATTTGGACAGCCCATATGGCTACACCTTC.

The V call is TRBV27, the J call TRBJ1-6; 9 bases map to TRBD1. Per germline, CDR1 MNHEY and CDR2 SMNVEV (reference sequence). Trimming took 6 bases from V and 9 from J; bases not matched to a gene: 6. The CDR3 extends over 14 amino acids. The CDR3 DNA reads TGTGCCAGCAGACGGACAGGGGATGCTTCACCCCTCCACTTT. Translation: CASRRTGDASPLHF.

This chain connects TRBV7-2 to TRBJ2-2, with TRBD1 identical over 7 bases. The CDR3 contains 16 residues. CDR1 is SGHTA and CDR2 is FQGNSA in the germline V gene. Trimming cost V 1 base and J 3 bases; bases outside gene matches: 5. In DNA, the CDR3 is TGTGCCAGCAGCTTAGGCACAGGGGTCCACACCGGGGAGCTGTTTTTT. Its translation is CASSLGTGVHTGELFF.

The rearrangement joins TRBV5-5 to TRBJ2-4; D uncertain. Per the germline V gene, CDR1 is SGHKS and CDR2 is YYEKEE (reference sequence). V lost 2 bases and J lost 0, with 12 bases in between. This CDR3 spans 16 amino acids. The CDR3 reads CASSFGPTGAKNIQYF. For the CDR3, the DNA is TGTGCCAGCAGCTTTGGTCCCACTGGAGCCAAAAACATTCAGTACTTC.

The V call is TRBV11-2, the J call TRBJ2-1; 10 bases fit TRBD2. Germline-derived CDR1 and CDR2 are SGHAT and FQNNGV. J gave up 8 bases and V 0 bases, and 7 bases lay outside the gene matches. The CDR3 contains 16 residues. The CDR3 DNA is TGTGCCAGCAGCTTAGATCTGAGCGGGAGGGCCTATGAGCAGTTCTTC. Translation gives CASSLDLSGRAYEQFF.

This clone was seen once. The CDR3 DNA is TGCAGCGTTGAAGACGGGACTAGAGCCGAGCAGTACTTC. Protein product: CSVEDGTRAEQYF. The chain combines TRBV29-1 with TRBJ2-7; 8 positions agree with TRBD2. V lost 0 bases to trimming and J lost 6 bases; unmatched junction nucleotides: 4. This CDR3 is built from 13 residues. The V gene's germline CDR1 is SQVTM and CDR2 ANQGSEA.

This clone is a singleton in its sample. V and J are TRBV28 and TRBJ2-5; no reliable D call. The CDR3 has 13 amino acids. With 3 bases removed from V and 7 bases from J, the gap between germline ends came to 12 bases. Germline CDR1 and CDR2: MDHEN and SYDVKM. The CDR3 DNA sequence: TGTGCCAGCAGTTTTGTGGGTTCGGGGACCCAGTACTTC. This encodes CASSFVGSGTQYF.

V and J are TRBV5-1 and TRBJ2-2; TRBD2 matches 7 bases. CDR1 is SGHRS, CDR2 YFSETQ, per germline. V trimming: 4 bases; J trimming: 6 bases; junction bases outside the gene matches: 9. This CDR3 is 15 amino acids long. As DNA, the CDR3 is TGCGCCAGCAGCCCCGACCGGGCGGGAGCCGGGGAGCTGTTTTTT. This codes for CASSPDRAGAGELFF.

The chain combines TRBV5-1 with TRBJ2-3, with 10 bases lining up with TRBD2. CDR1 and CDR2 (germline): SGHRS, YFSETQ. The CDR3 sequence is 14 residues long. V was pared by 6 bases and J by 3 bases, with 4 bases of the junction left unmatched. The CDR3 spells CASMRTSGTDTQYF. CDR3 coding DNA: TGCGCCAGCATGAGGACTAGCGGAACAGATACGCAGTATTTT. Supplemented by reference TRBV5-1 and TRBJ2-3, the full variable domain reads KAGVTQTPRYLIKTRGQQVTLSCSPISGHRSVSWYQQTPGQGLQFLFEYFSETQRNKGNFPGRFSGRQFSNSRSEMNVSTLELGDSALYLCASMRTSGTDTQYFGPGTRLTVL.

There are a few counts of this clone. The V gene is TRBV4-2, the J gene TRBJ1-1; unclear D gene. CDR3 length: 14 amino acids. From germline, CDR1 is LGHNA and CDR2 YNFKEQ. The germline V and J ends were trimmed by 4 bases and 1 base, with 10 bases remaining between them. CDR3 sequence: CASSREGANTEAFF. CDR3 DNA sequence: TGTGCCAGCAGCCGAGAGGGCGCGAACACTGAAGCTTTCTTT.

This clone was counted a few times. CDR3 loop: CASSLGVSGEKLFF. CDR3 nucleotide sequence: TGTGCCAGCAGCTTAGGAGTCTCCGGTGAAAAACTGTTTTTT. The chain links TRBV7-2 to TRBJ1-4; D is undetermined. The germline V gene has CDR1 SGHTA and CDR2 FQGNSA. The CDR3 has 14 amino acids. Between the trimmed V and J ends, which lost 1 base and 7 bases, there was a span of 10 bases.